A selection of T cell receptor beta chains follows, all from one sample in a study of T cell responses to AZD1222 COVID-19 vaccine. Measured with immunoSEQ multiplex PCR; TCRdb has only the in-frame clones, and not every one. The sample shows about 130,000 clones, 88% of them seen only once. The sample here was peripheral blood, taken on day 0 of MenACWY control vaccination. The origin of the receptors is an adult in good health. Both conserved end residues are part of each CDR3. A D gene is named only where the DNA matches it firmly. Size tells how often a clone was seen (once, few, many) or the class of an expanded clone, and some rows leave it out.

v_gene: TRBV9
abundance: .
len: 15
d_gene: TRBD1
j_gene: TRBJ2-6
CDR3nt: TGTGCCAGCAGCTCAGGGGGCCATGGGGCCAACGTCCTGACTTTC
CDR3aa: CASSSGGHGANVLTF

v_gene: TRBV24-1
abundance: .
len: 14
d_gene: TRBD1
j_gene: TRBJ1-2
CDR3nt: TGTGCCACCAGTGGGACAGGGGGCGTCTATGGCTACACCTTC
CDR3aa: CATSGTGGVYGYTF

v_gene: TRBV6-4
abundance: .
len: 11
d_gene: .
j_gene: TRBJ2-1
CDR3nt: TGCGGCGGGGACCCCTACAATGAGCAGTTCTTC
CDR3aa: CGGDPYNEQFF

v_gene: TRBV19
abundance: .
len: 12
d_gene: .
j_gene: TRBJ1-2
CDR3nt: TGTGCCAGTAGTCCCGATAACTATGGCTACACCTTC
CDR3aa: CASSPDNYGYTF

v_gene: TRBV21-1
abundance: .
len: 15
d_gene: .
j_gene: TRBJ1-5
CDR3nt: TGTGCCAGCAGCCGGGACCGGGGAGGGTATCAGCCCCAGCATTTT
CDR3aa: CASSRDRGGYQPQHF

v_gene: TRBV2
abundance: .
len: 14
d_gene: TRBD2
j_gene: TRBJ2-7
CDR3nt: TGTGCCAGCATTGAGCGGGGTTTTTCCTACGAGCAGTACTTC
CDR3aa: CASIERGFSYEQYF

v_gene: TRBV11-2
abundance: .
len: 15
d_gene: TRBD1
j_gene: TRBJ2-7
CDR3nt: TGTGCCAGCAGCCCCAGACAGGGGGAGCCCTACGAGCAGTACTTC
CDR3aa: CASSPRQGEPYEQYF

v_gene: TRBV11-2
abundance: .
len: 15
d_gene: TRBD1
j_gene: TRBJ2-2
CDR3nt: TGTGCCAGCAGCCAGACAGGGGCCCCCACCGGGGAGCTGTTTTTT
CDR3aa: CASSQTGAPTGELFF

v_gene: TRBV18
abundance: once
len: 16
d_gene: .
j_gene: TRBJ1-3
CDR3nt: TGTGCCAGCTCACCCGGACAGATCAGCTCTGGAAACACCATATATTTT
CDR3aa: CASSPGQISSGNTIYF

v_gene: TRBV15
abundance: .
len: 16
d_gene: TRBD2
j_gene: TRBJ2-1
CDR3nt: TGTGCCACCAGCAGAGATGGTGGCGGGAGCTACAATGAGCAGTTCTTC
CDR3aa: CATSRDGGGSYNEQFF

v_gene: TRBV7-8
abundance: .
len: 13
d_gene: .
j_gene: TRBJ2-7
CDR3nt: TGTGCCAGCAGCTCCAGTGCAGCCTACGAGCAGTACTTC
CDR3aa: CASSSSAAYEQYF

v_gene: TRBV18
abundance: .
len: 16
d_gene: .
j_gene: TRBJ1-4
CDR3nt: TGTGCCAGCTCACCACCGGGTCGCAGGGCGAATGAAAAACTGTTTTTT
CDR3aa: CASSPPGRRANEKLFF

v_gene: TRBV11-1
abundance: .
len: 13
d_gene: .
j_gene: TRBJ1-1
CDR3nt: TGTGCCAGCAGCTTATGGCAGGGGAATGAAGCTTTCTTT
CDR3aa: CASSLWQGNEAFF

v_gene: TRBV19
abundance: .
len: 15
d_gene: TRBD1
j_gene: TRBJ1-4
CDR3nt: TGTGCCAGTAGTATAGTAGCGGACAGGGCTGAAAAACTGTTTTTT
CDR3aa: CASSIVADRAEKLFF

v_gene: TRBV3-1/TRBV3-2
abundance: .
len: 12
d_gene: .
j_gene: TRBJ2-7
CDR3nt: TGTGCCAGCAGCCAAGACAGGTACGAGCAGTACTTC
CDR3aa: CASSQDRYEQYF

v_gene: TRBV5-4
abundance: once
len: 14
d_gene: TRBD2
j_gene: TRBJ2-1
CDR3nt: TGTGCCAGCAGCTTGGGGACTAGCGGGGGTGAGCAGTTCTTC
CDR3aa: CASSLGTSGGEQFF

v_gene: TRBV7-9
abundance: .
len: 15
d_gene: .
j_gene: TRBJ2-2
CDR3nt: TGTGCCAGCAGCTCCAGACAGTCGAACACCGGGGAGCTGTTTTTT
CDR3aa: CASSSRQSNTGELFF

v_gene: TRBV5-1
abundance: .
len: 16
d_gene: .
j_gene: TRBJ2-7
CDR3nt: TGCGCCAGCAGCCTCCCCGGGGGAGCGGCGAACTACGAGCAGTACTTC
CDR3aa: CASSLPGGAANYEQYF

v_gene: TRBV12-3/TRBV12-4
abundance: .
len: 13
d_gene: .
j_gene: TRBJ1-6
CDR3nt: TGTGCCAGCAGTTTGTTCGACGGCACACCCCTCCACTTT
CDR3aa: CASSLFDGTPLHF

v_gene: TRBV2
abundance: .
len: 13
d_gene: .
j_gene: TRBJ2-5
CDR3nt: TGTGCCAGCAGTGCCAACCAAGGGGAGACCCAGTACTTC
CDR3aa: CASSANQGETQYF

v_gene: TRBV28
abundance: .
len: 16
d_gene: .
j_gene: TRBJ2-2
CDR3nt: TGTGCCAGCAGTTTATGGAGGGTTAAGAACACCGGGGAGCTGTTTTTT
CDR3aa: CASSLWRVKNTGELFF

v_gene: TRBV11-2
abundance: .
len: 16
d_gene: TRBD1
j_gene: TRBJ2-7
CDR3nt: TGTGCCAGCAGCTTAGATCAGGGACAGGGGACCTACGAGCAGTACTTC
CDR3aa: CASSLDQGQGTYEQYF

v_gene: TRBV2
abundance: .
len: 20
d_gene: .
j_gene: TRBJ2-3
CDR3nt: TGTGCCAGCAGTTCCTTACCAGGTCTACCCGTTTCGACTAGCACAGATACGCAGTATTTT
CDR3aa: CASSSLPGLPVSTSTDTQYF

v_gene: TRBV5-1
abundance: .
len: 15
d_gene: .
j_gene: TRBJ2-1
CDR3nt: TGCGCCAGCAGCTTGACTCAGAGCTCCTACAATGAGCAGTTCTTC
CDR3aa: CASSLTQSSYNEQFF

v_gene: TRBV4-1
abundance: .
len: 14
d_gene: .
j_gene: TRBJ1-1
CDR3nt: TGCGCCAGCAGCCAGAGGGGGGAGAACACTGAAGCTTTCTTT
CDR3aa: CASSQRGENTEAFF

v_gene: TRBV5-1
abundance: .
len: 11
d_gene: .
j_gene: TRBJ2-5
CDR3nt: TGCGCCAGCAGCTTACAAGAGACCCAGTACTTC
CDR3aa: CASSLQETQYF

v_gene: TRBV9
abundance: .
len: 15
d_gene: .
j_gene: TRBJ2-7
CDR3nt: TGTGCCAGCAGCGTATCTGGGGATGCAACCCCTACTAAGTACTTC
CDR3aa: CASSVSGDATPTKYF

v_gene: TRBV5-6
abundance: .
len: 13
d_gene: .
j_gene: TRBJ2-7
CDR3nt: TGTGCCAGCAGCTCTGTACAACTTTACGAGCAGTACTTC
CDR3aa: CASSSVQLYEQYF